This T cell receptor (beta chain) was sequenced during a study of long-term antiretroviral therapy in people with HIV. The CDR3 is 15 residues long. The V gene's germline CDR1 is MGHDK and CDR2 SYGVNS. V lost 1 base and J 4 bases, leaving 10 bases between the germline ends. Researchers ran immunoSEQ v3.0 at survey level. Libraries were prepared by immunoSEQ multiplex PCR; TCRdb keeps only in-frame clonotypes and omits some of them. The top ten hold around 15% of the sample, which has roughly 18,000 clones, around 81% seen once. The specimen comprised unsorted PBMCs, sampled 2.9 years after starting antiretroviral therapy. The receptor was isolated from a woman in her twenties or thirties with HIV. The rearrangement joins TRBV25-1 to TRBJ2-2; D could derive from TRBD1 or TRBD2 (5 bases each). The chain's CDR3 is CASSESGAGTGELFF. The CDR3 bases are TGTGCCAGCAGTGAATCTGGGGCGGGCACCGGGGAGCTGTTTTTT.